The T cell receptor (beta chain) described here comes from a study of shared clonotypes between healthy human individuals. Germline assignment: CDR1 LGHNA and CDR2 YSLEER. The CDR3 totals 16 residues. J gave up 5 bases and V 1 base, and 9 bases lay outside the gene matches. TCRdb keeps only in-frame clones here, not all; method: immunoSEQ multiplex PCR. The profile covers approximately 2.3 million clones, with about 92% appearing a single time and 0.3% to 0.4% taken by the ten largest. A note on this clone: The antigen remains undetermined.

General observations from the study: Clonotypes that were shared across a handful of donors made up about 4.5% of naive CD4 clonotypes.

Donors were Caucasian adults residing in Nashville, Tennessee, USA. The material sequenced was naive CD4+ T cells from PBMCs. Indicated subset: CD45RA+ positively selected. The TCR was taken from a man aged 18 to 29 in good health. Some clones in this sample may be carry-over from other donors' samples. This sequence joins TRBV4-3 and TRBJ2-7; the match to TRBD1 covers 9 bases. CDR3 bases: TGCGCCAGCAGCCAAGCGTTGACAGGGGGTTGGCACGAGCAGTACTTC. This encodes CASSQALTGGWHEQYF.